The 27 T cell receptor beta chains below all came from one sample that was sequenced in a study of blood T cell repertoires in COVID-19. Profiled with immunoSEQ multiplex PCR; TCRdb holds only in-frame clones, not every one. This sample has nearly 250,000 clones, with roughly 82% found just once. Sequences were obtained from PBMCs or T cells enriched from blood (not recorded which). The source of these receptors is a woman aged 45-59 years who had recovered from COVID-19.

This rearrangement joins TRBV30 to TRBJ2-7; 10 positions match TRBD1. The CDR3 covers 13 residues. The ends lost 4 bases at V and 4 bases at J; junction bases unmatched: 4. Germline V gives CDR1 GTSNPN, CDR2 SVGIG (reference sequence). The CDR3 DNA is TGTGCCTGGAACCGGGACAGGGGTTACGAGCAGTACTTC. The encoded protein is CAWNRDRGYEQYF.

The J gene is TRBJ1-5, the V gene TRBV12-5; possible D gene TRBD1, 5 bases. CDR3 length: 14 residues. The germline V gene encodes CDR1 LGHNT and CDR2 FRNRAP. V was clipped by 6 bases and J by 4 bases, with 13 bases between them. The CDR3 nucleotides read TGTGCTAGTGGCCCTCCCGGGGGGAATCAGCCCCAGCATTTT. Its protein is CASGPPGGNQPQHF.

The CDR3 sequence is CASSYEYTQYF. The CDR3 coding sequence is TGTGCCAGCAGTTACGAGTATACGCAGTATTTT. The chain combines TRBV6-5 with TRBJ2-3; no firm D call. Germline assignment: CDR1 MNHEY and CDR2 SVGAGI. CDR3 length equals 11 residues. Trimming shortened V by 2 bases and J by 7 bases, and 4 bases separated the two germline ends.

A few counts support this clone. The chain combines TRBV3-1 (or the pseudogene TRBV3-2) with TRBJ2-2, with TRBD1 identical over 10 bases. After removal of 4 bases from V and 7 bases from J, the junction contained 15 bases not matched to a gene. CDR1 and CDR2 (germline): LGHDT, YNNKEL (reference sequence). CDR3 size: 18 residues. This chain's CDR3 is CASSPPRQTGGLGGELFF. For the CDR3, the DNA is TGTGCCAGCAGCCCGCCCCGCCAGACAGGGGGCCTCGGCGGGGAGCTGTTTTTT.

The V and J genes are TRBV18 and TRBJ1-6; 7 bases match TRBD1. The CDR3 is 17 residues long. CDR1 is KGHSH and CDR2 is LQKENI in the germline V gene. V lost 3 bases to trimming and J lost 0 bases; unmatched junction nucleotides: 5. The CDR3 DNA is TGTGCCAGCTCACCCAGGACAGGACGCTCCTATAATTCACCCCTCCACTTT. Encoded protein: CASSPRTGRSYNSPLHF. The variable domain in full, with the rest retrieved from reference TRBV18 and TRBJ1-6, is NAGVMQNPRHLVRRRGQEARLRCSPMKGHSHVYWYRQLPEEGLKFMVYLQKENIIDESGMPKERFSAEFPKEGPSILRIQQVVRGDSAAYFCASSPRTGRSYNSPLHFGNGTRLTVT.

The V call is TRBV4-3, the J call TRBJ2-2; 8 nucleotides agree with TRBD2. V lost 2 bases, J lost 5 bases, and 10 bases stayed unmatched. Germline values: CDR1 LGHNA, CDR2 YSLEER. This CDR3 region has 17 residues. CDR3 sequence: CASSQQPELAGTGELFF. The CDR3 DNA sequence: TGCGCCAGCAGCCAACAACCGGAGCTAGCGGGTACCGGGGAGCTGTTTTTT.

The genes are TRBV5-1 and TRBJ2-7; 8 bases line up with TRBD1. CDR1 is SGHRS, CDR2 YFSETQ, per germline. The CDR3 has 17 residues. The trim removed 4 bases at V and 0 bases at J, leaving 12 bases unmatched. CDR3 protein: CASSRGTGKLSSYEQYF. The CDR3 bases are TGCGCCAGCAGCCGCGGGACAGGAAAGTTAAGCTCCTACGAGCAGTACTTC.

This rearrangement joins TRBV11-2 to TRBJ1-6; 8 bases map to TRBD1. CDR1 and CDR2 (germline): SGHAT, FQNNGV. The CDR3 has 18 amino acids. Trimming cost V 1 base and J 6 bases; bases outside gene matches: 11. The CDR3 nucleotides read TGTGCCAGCAGCTTAGGAAGGACAGGGTCAACGATTAATTCACCCCTCCACTTT. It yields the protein CASSLGRTGSTINSPLHF.

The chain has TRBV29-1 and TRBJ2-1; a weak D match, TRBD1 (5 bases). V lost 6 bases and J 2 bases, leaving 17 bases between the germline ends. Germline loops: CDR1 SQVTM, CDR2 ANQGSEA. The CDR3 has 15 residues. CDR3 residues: CSVTWGSYPYNEQFF. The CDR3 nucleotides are TGCAGCGTGACCTGGGGCAGCTACCCCTACAATGAGCAGTTCTTC.

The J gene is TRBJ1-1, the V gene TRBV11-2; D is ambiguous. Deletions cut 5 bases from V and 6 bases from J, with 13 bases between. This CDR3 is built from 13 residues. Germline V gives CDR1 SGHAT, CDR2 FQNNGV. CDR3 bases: TGTGCCAGCAGCCCGTGGGCCGGATCTGAAGCTTTCTTT. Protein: CASSPWAGSEAFF.

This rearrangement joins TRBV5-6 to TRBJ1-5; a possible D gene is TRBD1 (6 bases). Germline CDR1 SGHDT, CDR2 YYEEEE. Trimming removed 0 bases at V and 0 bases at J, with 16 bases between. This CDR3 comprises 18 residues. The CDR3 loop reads CASSLGRGLSSSNQPQHF. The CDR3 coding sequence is TGTGCCAGCAGCTTGGGGCGGGGGCTTTCCTCTAGCAATCAGCCCCAGCATTTT.

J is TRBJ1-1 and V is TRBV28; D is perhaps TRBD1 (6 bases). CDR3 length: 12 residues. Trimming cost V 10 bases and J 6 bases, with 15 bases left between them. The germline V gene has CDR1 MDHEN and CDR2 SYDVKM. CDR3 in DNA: TGTGCCATCACGGGACAAGAACCTGAAGCTTTCTTT. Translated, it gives CAITGQEPEAFF.

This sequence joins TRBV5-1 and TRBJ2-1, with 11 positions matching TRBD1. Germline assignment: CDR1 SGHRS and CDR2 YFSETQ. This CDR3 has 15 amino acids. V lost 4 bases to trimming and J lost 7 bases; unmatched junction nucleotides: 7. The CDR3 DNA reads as TGCGCCAGCAGCCCCCGGACAGGGGGCATGAATGAGCAGTTCTTC. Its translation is CASSPRTGGMNEQFF.

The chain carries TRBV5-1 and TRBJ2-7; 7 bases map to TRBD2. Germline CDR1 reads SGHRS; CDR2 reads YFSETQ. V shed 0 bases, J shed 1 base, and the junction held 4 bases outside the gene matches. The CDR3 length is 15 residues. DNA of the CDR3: TGCGCCAGCAGCTTGGGCGGGGGAAGTTCCTACGAGCAGTACTTC. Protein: CASSLGGGSSYEQYF.

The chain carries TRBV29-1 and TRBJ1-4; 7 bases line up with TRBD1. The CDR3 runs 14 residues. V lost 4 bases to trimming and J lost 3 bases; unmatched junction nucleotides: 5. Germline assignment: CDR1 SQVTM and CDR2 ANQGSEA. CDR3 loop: CSVAIGTANEKLFF. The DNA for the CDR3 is TGCAGCGTTGCCATCGGGACAGCTAATGAAAAACTGTTTTTT.

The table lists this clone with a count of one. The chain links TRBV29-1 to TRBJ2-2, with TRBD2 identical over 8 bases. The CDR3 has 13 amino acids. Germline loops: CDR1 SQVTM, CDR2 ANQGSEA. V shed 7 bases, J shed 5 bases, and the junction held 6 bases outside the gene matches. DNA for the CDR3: TGCAGCGGGGGGCGGGGGGCGACCGGGGAGCTGTTTTTT. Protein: CSGGRGATGELFF.

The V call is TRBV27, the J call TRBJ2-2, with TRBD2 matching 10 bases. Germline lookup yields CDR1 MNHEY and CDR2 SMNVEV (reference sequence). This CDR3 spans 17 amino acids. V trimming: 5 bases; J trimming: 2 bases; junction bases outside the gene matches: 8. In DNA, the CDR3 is TGTGCCAGCAGTACCCTGCTAGCGGGAGTTAACACCGGGGAGCTGTTTTTT. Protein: CASSTLLAGVNTGELFF.

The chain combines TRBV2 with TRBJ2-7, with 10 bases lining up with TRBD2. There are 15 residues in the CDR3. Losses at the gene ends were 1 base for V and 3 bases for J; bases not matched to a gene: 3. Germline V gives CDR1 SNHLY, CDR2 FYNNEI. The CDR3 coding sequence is TGTGCCAGCAGTGAAGGGGTAGCGGGAGGCTACGAGCAGTACTTC. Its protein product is CASSEGVAGGYEQYF.

The CDR3 protein is CASSLNRASEAFF. In DNA form, the CDR3 reads TGTGCCAGCAGCTTAAACAGGGCGTCTGAAGCTTTCTTT. The rearrangement uses TRBV7-2 and TRBJ1-1, with TRBD1 as a possible D gene (6 bases). Trimming removed 2 bases at V and 6 bases at J, with 10 bases between. Looked up from germline, CDR1 is SGHTA and CDR2 is FQGNSA. This CDR3 region has 13 residues.

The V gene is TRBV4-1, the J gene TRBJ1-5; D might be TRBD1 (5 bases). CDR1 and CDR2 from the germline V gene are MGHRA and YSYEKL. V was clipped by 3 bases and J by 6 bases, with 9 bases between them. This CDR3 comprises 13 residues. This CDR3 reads CASSQGGRQPQHF. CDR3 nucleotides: TGCGCCAGCAGCCAGGGGGGTCGTCAGCCCCAGCATTTT.

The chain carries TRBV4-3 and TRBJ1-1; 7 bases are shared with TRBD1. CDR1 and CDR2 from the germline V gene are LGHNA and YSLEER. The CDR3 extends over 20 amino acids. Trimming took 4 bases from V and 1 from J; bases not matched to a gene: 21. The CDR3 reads CASSRAAGLRQGLKNTEAFF. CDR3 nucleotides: TGCGCCAGCAGCCGAGCAGCAGGTTTAAGACAGGGTTTGAAGAACACTGAAGCTTTCTTT.

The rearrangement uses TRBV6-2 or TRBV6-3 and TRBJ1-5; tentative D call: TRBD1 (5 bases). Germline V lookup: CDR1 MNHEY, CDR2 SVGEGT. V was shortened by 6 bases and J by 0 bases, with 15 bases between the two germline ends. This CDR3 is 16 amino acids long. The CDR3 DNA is TGTGCCAGCAGCCCCATGGTGACAGATAGCAATCAGCCCCAGCATTTT. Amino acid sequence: CASSPMVTDSNQPQHF.

This chain's CDR3 is CASRARGEHNEQFF. The CDR3 coding sequence is TGTGCCAGCCGAGCAAGAGGAGAGCACAATGAGCAGTTCTTC. The gene calls are TRBV2 and TRBJ2-1, with unresolved D. Trimming removed 8 bases from V and 5 bases from J, with 16 bases in between. Germline assignment: CDR1 SNHLY and CDR2 FYNNEI. The CDR3 has 14 residues.

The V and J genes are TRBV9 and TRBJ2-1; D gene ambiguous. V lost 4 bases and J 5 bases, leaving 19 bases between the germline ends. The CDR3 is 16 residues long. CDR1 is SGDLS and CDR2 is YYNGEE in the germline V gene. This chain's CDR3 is CASSPDVRPGDNEQFF. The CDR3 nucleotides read TGTGCCAGCAGCCCCGATGTGCGGCCTGGAGACAATGAGCAGTTCTTC.

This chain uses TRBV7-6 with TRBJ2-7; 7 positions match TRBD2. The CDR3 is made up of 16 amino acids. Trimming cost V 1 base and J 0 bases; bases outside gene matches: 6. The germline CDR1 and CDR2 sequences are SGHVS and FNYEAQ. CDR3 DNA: TGTGCCAGCAGCTTAGGGACGCTAGCGGCCTCCTACGAGCAGTACTTC. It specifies CASSLGTLAASYEQYF. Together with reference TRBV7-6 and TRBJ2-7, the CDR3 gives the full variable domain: GAGVSQSPRYKVTKRGQDVALRCDPISGHVSLYWYRQALGQGPEFLTYFNYEAQQDKSGLPNDRFSAERPEGSISTLTIQRTEQRDSAMYRCASSLGTLAASYEQYFGPGTRLTVT.

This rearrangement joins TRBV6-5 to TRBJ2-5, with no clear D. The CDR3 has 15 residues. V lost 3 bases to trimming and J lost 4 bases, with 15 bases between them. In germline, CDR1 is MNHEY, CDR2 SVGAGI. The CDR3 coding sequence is TGTGCCAGCAGTTATTCACACCCTTCAAGAGAGACCCAGTACTTC. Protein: CASSYSHPSRETQYF.

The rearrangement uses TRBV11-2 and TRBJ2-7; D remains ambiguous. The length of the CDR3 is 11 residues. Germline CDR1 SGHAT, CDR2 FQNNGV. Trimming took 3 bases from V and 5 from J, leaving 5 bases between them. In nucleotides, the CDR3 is TGTGCCAGCAGCTTCGTCCACGAGCAGTACTTC. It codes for CASSFVHEQYF.